This T cell receptor beta chain emerged from a study of vaccination and CD4 T cells after COVID-19. For the study at large: Post-COVID draws followed diagnosis by a median around 92 days (range 35 to 161). Study results and caveats: Median reactive clonotypes, those recognizing SARS-CoV-2, rose from 21 to 38, not significantly.

This clonotype is medium-sized. As yet, its antigen is unknown. The sample's treatment: approximately nine-day PBMC culture with coronavirus spike peptide pools or control peptides (ViraFEST assay). Peptide pools at 10 ug/ml and IL-2 at roughly 9.3 IU/ml were added to cultures of a few million PBMCs per well. V lost 9 bases and J lost 4, with 14 bases in between. This CDR3 spans 14 amino acids. The V gene's germline CDR1 is KGHDR and CDR2 SFDVKD. Cultured CD4+ T-cell DNA underwent Oncomine TCR Beta short-read sequencing. The authors extracted genomic DNA from cultured CD4+ T cells. TCRdb used MiXCR to reprocess the PCR reads, holding one entry per CDR3 protein. The table has around 13,000 distinct CDR3 sequences, 76% seen once.

J is TRBJ2-2 and V is TRBV24-1, with D unresolved. Sequences were obtained from CD4+ T cells from blood, cultured in vitro. The TCR was taken from a human donor who had recovered from COVID-19. CDR3: CATEPTYPTGELFF. The CDR3 region has the DNA TGTGCCACCGAACCGACCTACCCCACCGGGGAGCTGTTTTTT.